The entry below gives a single TCR beta chain sequence along with its context. Its antigen is unidentified. This specimen comes from a study of cytomegalovirus exposure and HLA in healthy donors. Whole-study findings and limits: There were some V segments, including TRBV6-2 and TRBV6-3, excluded as indistinguishable. What TCR beta sequences reportedly achieved was accurate prediction of HLA-A and HLA-B alleles in most subjects. Altogether, 164 TCR beta chains were recorded as cytomegalovirus-associated.

CDR1 is LNHDA and CDR2 is SQIVND in the germline V gene (reference sequence). V shed 3 bases, J shed 7 bases, and the junction held 4 bases outside the gene matches. The CDR3 totals 14 residues. With 60 Vbeta and 13 Jbeta primers, the PCR was carried out. Generated by immunoSEQ multiplex PCR, the TCRdb table keeps only in-frame clones and is missing some. The sample has roughly 74,000 clones; 60% to 85% are singletons. This TCR came from a middle-aged man in good health and CMV-seronegative. The sequenced sample was PBMCs. The rearrangement links TRBV19 to TRBJ1-3, with TRBD1 identical over 9 bases. The CDR3 sequence is CASSIRTGDNTIYF. CDR3 sequence (DNA): TGTGCCAGTAGTATCCGGACAGGGGATAACACCATATATTTT. Drawing the rest from reference TRBV19 and TRBJ1-3, the complete variable domain is DGGITQSPKYLFRKEGQNVTLSCEQNLNHDAMYWYRQDPGQGLRLIYYSQIVNDFQKGDIAEGYSVSREKKESFPLTVTSAQKNPTAFYLCASSIRTGDNTIYFGEGSWLTVV.